The 9 T cell receptor beta chains below come from one sample, sequenced in a study of blood T cell repertoires in COVID-19. Here immunoSEQ multiplex PCR was the method, and the copy in TCRdb shows in-frame clones only, minus some. The sample contains tens of thousands of clones, roughly nine tenths of which appear only once. Sequenced input: peripheral blood. The source is a man aged 65-85 years with active COVID-19.

The gene calls are TRBV4-1 and TRBJ2-3; a weak D match, TRBD1 (8 bases). The CDR3 extends over 14 amino acids. Germline CDR1 and CDR2: MGHRA and YSYEKL. V was cut by 2 bases and J by 6 bases, with 12 bases left in between. The CDR3: CASSQQQGGDTQYF. The CDR3 DNA reads as TGCGCCAGCAGCCAACAACAGGGGGGGGATACGCAGTATTTT.

The chain carries TRBV4-2 and TRBJ2-1; 8 bases align to TRBD2. Per the germline V gene, CDR1 is LGHNA and CDR2 is YNFKEQ. The CDR3 sequence is 17 residues long. The V and J ends lost 0 bases and 7 bases, in that order; junction bases with no gene match: 11. CDR3 protein: CASSQEPGRAVGNEQFF. Written as DNA, the CDR3 is TGTGCCAGCAGCCAAGAGCCCGGGAGGGCCGTGGGGAATGAGCAGTTCTTC.

This chain connects TRBV7-9 to TRBJ2-7; 7 positions match TRBD2. After removal of 4 bases from V and 2 bases from J, the junction contained 5 bases not matched to a gene. The CDR3 runs 14 residues. Per the germline V gene, CDR1 is SEHNR and CDR2 is FQNEAQ (reference sequence). CDR3 in amino acids: CASSSRLAPYEQYF. The CDR3 DNA is TGTGCCAGCAGCTCCCGACTAGCACCCTACGAGCAGTACTTC.

This clone was seen just once. This chain connects TRBV4-3 to TRBJ1-2; 7 bases align to TRBD1. Germline V gene lookup returns CDR1 LGHNA and CDR2 YSLEER. This CDR3 region has 17 residues. V shed 0 bases and J 4 bases; nucleotides not matched to a gene: 11. CDR3 sequence: CASSQDHQGGRRYGYTF. CDR3 in DNA: TGCGCCAGCAGCCAAGACCACCAGGGGGGCCGCCGCTATGGCTACACCTTC.

The V and J genes are TRBV9 and TRBJ1-3; no reliable D call. CDR3 length: 16 residues. Germline CDR1 and CDR2: SGDLS and YYNGEE. The V end lost 0 bases, the J end lost 2 bases, and 12 bases lay between the germline ends. In DNA form, the CDR3 reads TGTGCCAGCAGCGTAGTAGGCGCCCGGGCTGGAAACACCATATATTTT. Encoded protein: CASSVVGARAGNTIYF.

The gene calls are TRBV6-2 or TRBV6-3 and TRBJ2-1; 10 positions match TRBD2. The CDR3 totals 19 residues. Losses at the gene ends were 0 bases for V and 0 bases for J; bases not matched to a gene: 8. From germline, CDR1 is MNHEY and CDR2 SVGEGT. The CDR3 sequence is CASSYSRLAGPSSYNEQFF. CDR3 sequence (DNA): TGTGCCAGCAGTTACTCCCGACTAGCGGGCCCAAGCTCCTACAATGAGCAGTTCTTC.

The CDR3 sequence: CASSPGSRLAAAGEQYF. CDR3 DNA: TGTGCCAGCAGCCCAGGATCCCGACTAGCGGCAGCGGGAGAGCAGTACTTC. The V gene is TRBV5-4, the J gene TRBJ2-7; 9 nucleotides agree with TRBD2. V was clipped by 4 bases and J by 7 bases; unmatched bases: 18. This CDR3 is built from 17 residues. Per the germline V gene, CDR1 is SGHNT and CDR2 is YYREEE (reference sequence).

The V call is TRBV7-2, the J call TRBJ2-1, with D possibly TRBD2 on 5 matching bases. CDR1 SGHTA and CDR2 FQGNSA come from the germline V gene. The germline V and J ends were trimmed by 0 bases and 8 bases, with 11 bases remaining between them. The CDR3 is made up of 14 amino acids. The CDR3 DNA reads TGTGCCAGCAGCTTAGCGGCGGCCGGGGATGAGCAGTTCTTC. It is translated as CASSLAAAGDEQFF. Using reference TRBV7-2 and TRBJ2-1 for the parts outside the CDR3, the full variable domain is GAGVSQSPSNKVTEKGKDVELRCDPISGHTALYWYRQSLGQGLEFLIYFQGNSAPDKSGLPSDRFSAERTGGSVSTLTIQRTQQEDSAVYLCASSLAAAGDEQFFGPGTRLTVL.

This chain joins TRBV6-5 and TRBJ1-5; D perhaps matches TRBD1 (5 bases). Germline V lookup: CDR1 MNHEY, CDR2 SVGAGI. Deletions cut 6 bases from V and 11 bases from J, with 14 bases between. This CDR3 has 12 amino acids. The CDR3 sequence is CASSPPQGSQHF. The CDR3, as DNA: TGTGCCAGCAGCCCCCCCCAGGGTTCCCAGCATTTT.